Listed below are T cell receptor beta chains from one sample, sequenced in a study of blood T cell repertoires in COVID-19. Profiled with immunoSEQ multiplex PCR; TCRdb holds only in-frame clones, not every one. The sample holds approximately 100,000 clones; about 87% are singletons and the top ten take around a tenth. The sequenced sample consisted of peripheral blood. The origin of the receptors is a woman between 25 and 40 years old with acute or convalescent COVID-19. CDR3s leave out the opening cysteine and the closing phenylalanine or tryptophan. Fields, in order: V gene, CDR3 protein.

>TRBV19
ASSPVMNTGELF
>TRBV12-3/TRBV12-4
ASSFGLAVEQF
>TRBV27
ACSGYGDTQY
>TRBV7-3
ASSLSRVNTEAF
>TRBV12-3/TRBV12-4
ASSFSRGEQF
>TRBV3-1/TRBV3-2
ASTLGLGTEAF
>TRBV19
ASSIVPRVAQH
>TRBV4-2
ASSQDQEWEGNQPQH
>TRBV28
ASSLLPNTGELF
>TRBV6-5
ASSPGLAYNEQF
>TRBV5-1
ASSSPRGGQWNEQY
>TRBV2
ASIRDRNQPQH
>TRBV27
ASSPDFDEQY
>TRBV30
AFTGVVNTEAF
>TRBV6-2/TRBV6-3
ASRPAGTGSNQPQH
>TRBV24-1
ATWDGGNQPQH
>TRBV5-1
ASSFPGQGARDYGYT
>TRBV11-2
ASSSFYRDRDEEFNGYT
>TRBV28
ASSSEDRGPRYEQY
>TRBV15
ATSRDAGRSSYGYT
>TRBV3-1/TRBV3-2
ASSQDGGRGNTEAF
>TRBV23-1
ASTTPGQPCSAKNIQY
>TRBV11-3
ASSLLAGDLYEQY
>TRBV16
ASSLTSGGRKNIQY
>TRBV11-1
ASSLDRYYEQY
>TRBV19
ASSISGGPTGELF
>TRBV18
ASSPTGSTGAEKLF
>TRBV2
ASRGGTPKQY
>TRBV2
ASSEWTGGGETQY
>TRBV5-6
ASSQTAEEAGGRRDTQY
>TRBV6-5
ASCRVTEAF
>TRBV12-3/TRBV12-4
ASRDSGGDGYT
>TRBV28
ASSPTGGNTYEQY
>TRBV5-1
ASSLEALDTEAF
>TRBV28
ASTQAPNTFQPQH
>TRBV15
ATSRVTGGADTQY
>TRBV7-9
ASSRDTSPLH
>TRBV29-1
SVEDPRDYGYT
>TRBV5-1
ASSSGTGVDSPLH
>TRBV24-1
ATSDPRQSPQETQY
>TRBV5-6
ASSLSFGRGRSGYT
>TRBV19
ASRAKGSGGRSSYEQY
>TRBV7-6
ASSETGGLNGYT
>TRBV19
ASSRLLGNQPQH
>TRBV28
ASTMGGLNTEAF
>TRBV4-1
ASSHARGEGNQPQH
>TRBV2
ASSEDALGRNSPLH
>TRBV5-1
ASSSANTGELF
>TRBV5-6
ASSLVGVGYT
>TRBV12-3/TRBV12-4
ASRISDSYEQY
>TRBV6-5
ASSYADRGPYGYT
>TRBV11-2
ASSLQFNYGYT